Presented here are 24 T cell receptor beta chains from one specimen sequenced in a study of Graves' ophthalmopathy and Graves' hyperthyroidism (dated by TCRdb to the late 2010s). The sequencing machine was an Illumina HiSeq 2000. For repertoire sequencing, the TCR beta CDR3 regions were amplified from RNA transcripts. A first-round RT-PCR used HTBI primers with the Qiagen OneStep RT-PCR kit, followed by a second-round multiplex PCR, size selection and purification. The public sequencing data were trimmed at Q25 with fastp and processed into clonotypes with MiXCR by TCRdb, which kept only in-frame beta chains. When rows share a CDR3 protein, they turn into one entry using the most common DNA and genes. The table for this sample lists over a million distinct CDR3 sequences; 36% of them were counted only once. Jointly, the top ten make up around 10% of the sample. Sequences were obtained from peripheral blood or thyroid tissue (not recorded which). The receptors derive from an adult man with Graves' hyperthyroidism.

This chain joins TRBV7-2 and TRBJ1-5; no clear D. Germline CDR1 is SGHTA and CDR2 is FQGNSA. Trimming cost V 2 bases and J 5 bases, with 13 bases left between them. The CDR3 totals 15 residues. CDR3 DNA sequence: TGTGCCAGCAGCTTATATCGGGGAAGAGATCAGCCCCAGCATTTT. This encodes CASSLYRGRDQPQHF.

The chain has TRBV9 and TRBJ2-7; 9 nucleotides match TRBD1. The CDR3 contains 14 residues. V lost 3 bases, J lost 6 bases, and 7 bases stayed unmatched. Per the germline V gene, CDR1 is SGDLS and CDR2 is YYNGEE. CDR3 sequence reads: CASSAGTGTAEQYF. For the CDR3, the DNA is TGTGCCAGCAGCGCCGGGACAGGGACCGCCGAGCAGTACTTC.

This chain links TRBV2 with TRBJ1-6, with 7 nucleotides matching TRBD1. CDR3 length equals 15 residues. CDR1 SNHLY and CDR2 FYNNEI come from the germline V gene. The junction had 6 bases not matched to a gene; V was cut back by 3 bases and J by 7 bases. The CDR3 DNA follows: TGTGCCAGCAGTGACCAGGGGGTTCAGAATTCACCCCTCCACTTT. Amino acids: CASSDQGVQNSPLHF.

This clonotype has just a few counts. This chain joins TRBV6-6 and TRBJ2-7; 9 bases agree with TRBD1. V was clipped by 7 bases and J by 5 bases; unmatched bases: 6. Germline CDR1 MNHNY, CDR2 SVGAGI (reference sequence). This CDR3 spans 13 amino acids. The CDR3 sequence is CASTGDREDEQYF. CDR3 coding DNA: TGTGCCAGCACGGGGGACAGGGAGGACGAGCAGTACTTC.

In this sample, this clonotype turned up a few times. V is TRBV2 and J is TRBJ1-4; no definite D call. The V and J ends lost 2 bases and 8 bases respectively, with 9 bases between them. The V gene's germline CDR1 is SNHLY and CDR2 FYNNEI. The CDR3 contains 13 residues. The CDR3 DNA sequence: TGTGCCAGCAGTGAACAGTTAGAAGAAAAACTGTTTTTT. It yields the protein CASSEQLEEKLFF.

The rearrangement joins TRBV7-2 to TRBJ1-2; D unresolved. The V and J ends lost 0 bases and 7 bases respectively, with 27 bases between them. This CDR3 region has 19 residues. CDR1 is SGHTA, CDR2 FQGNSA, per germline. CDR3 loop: CASSLAPHLISRPEGGYTF. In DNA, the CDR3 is TGTGCCAGCAGCTTAGCGCCACATCTTATTTCACGGCCTGAGGGTGGCTACACCTTC.

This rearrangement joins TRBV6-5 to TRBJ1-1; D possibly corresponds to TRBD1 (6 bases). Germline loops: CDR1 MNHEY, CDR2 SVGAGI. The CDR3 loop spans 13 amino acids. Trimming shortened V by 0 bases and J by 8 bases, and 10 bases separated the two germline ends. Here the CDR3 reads CASSYSLQGEAFF. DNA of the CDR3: TGTGCCAGCAGTTACTCCCTACAGGGAGAAGCTTTCTTT.

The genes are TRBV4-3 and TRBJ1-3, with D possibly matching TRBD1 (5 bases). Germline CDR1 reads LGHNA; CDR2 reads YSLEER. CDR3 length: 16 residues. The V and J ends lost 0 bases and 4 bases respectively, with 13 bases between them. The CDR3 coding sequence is TGCGCCAGCAGCCAAGACCAGGGTTTGGGGGGAAACACCATATATTTT. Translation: CASSQDQGLGGNTIYF.

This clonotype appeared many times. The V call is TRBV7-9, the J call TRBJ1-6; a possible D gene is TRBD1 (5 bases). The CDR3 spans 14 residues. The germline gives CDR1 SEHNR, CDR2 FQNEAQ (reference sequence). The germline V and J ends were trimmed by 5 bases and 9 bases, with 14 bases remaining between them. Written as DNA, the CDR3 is TGTGCCAGCAGCGGGGCCCAGGGAGGTTCACCCCTCCACTTT. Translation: CASSGAQGGSPLHF.

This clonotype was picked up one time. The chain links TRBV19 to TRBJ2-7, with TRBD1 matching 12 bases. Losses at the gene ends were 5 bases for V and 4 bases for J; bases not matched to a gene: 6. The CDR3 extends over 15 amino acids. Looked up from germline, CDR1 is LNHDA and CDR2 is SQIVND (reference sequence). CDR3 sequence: CASSPGTGGEYEQYF. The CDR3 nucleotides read TGTGCCAGTAGTCCCGGGACAGGGGGCGAGTACGAGCAGTACTTC.

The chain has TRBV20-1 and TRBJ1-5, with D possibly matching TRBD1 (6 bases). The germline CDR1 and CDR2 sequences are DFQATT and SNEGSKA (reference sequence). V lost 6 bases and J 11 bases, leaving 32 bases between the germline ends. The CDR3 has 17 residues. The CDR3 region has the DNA TGCAGTGCCGCCGGGACTAGCGTTAGAGGGGGGAAAGAGACCCAGCATTTT. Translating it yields CSAAGTSVRGGKETQHF.

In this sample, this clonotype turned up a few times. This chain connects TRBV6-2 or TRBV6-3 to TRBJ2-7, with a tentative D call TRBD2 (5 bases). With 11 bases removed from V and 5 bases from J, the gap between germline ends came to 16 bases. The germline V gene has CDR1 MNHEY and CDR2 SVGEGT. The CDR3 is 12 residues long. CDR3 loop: CAVGLALNEQYF. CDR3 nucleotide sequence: TGTGCCGTAGGTCTAGCTTTGAACGAGCAGTACTTC.

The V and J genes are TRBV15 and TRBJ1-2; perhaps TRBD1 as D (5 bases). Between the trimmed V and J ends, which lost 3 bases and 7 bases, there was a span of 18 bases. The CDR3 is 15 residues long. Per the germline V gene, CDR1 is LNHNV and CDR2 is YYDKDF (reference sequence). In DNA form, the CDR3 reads TGTGCCACCAGCAGCCAAGAACGGGGGACCAGTGGCTACACCTTC. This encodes CATSSQERGTSGYTF.

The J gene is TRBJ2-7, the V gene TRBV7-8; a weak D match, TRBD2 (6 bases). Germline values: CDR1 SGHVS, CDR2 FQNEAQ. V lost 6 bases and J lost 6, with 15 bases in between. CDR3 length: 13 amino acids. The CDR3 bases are TGTGCCAGCAGTTACTCGGAGGGCTCCGAGCAGTACTTC. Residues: CASSYSEGSEQYF.

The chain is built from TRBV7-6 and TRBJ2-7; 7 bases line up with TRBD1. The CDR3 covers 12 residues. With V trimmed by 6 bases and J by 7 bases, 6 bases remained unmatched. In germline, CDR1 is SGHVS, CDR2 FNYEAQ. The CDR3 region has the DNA TGTGCCAGCAGAAAGGGGGCGAATGAGCAGTACTTC. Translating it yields CASRKGANEQYF.

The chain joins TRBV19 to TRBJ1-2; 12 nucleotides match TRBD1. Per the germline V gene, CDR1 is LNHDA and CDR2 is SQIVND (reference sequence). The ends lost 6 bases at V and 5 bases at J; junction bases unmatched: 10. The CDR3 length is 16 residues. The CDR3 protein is CASSGTGGLSWYGYTF. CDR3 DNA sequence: TGTGCCAGTAGCGGGACAGGGGGCCTTAGTTGGTATGGCTACACCTTC.

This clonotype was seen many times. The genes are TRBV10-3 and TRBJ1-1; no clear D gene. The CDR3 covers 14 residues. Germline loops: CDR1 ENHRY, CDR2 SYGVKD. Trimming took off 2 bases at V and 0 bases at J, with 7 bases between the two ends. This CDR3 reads CAISETRLNTEAFF. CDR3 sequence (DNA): TGTGCCATCAGTGAGACAAGGTTGAACACTGAAGCTTTCTTT.

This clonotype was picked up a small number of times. CDR3 sequence (DNA): TGTGCCAGCAGCCCTTTAAGGGGTAACTATGGCTACACCTTC. This codes for CASSPLRGNYGYTF. The J gene is TRBJ1-2, the V gene TRBV9; maybe TRBD1 (5 bases). V was shortened by 4 bases and J by 1 base, with 11 bases between the two germline ends. Germline CDR1 is SGDLS and CDR2 is YYNGEE. The CDR3 has 14 residues.

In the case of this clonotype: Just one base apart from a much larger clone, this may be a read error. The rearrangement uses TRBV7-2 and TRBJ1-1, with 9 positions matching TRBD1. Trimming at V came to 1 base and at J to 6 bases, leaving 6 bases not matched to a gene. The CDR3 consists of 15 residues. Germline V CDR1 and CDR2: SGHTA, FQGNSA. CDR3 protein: CASSLGGDRGAEAFF. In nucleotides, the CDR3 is TGTGCCAGCAGCTTAGGGGGAGACAGGGGGGCTGAAGCTTTCTTT.

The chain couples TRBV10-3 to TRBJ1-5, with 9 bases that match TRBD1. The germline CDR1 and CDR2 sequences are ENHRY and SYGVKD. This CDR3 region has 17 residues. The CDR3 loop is CARDEETGGHSNQPQHF. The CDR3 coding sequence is TGTGCTAGAGATGAAGAGACAGGGGGGCATAGCAATCAGCCCCAGCATTTT.

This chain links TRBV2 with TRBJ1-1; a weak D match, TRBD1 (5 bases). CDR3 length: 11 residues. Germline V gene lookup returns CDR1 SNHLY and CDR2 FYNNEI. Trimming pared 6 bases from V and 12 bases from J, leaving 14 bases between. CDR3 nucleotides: TGTGCCAGCAGACAAAACAGGTTAACTTTCTTT. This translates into CASRQNRLTFF. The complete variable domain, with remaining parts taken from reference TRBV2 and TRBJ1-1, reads EPEVTQTPSHQVTQMGQEVILRCVPISNHLYFYWYRQILGQKVEFLVSFYNNEISEKSEIFDDQFSVERPDGSNFTLKIRSTKLEDSAMYFCASRQNRLTFFGQGTRLTVV.

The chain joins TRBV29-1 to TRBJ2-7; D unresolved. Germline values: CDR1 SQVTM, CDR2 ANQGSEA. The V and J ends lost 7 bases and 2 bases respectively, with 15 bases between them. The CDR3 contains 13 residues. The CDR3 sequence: CSAGPGVAYEQYF. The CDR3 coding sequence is TGCAGCGCCGGCCCCGGAGTAGCCTACGAGCAGTACTTC.

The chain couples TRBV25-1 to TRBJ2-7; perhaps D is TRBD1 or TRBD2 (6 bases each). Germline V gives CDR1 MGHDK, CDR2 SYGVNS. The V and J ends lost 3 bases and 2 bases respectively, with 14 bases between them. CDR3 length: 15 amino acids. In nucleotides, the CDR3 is TGTGCCAGCAGTGAGGGGGGCGGTAATACCTACGAGCAGTACTTC. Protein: CASSEGGGNTYEQYF.

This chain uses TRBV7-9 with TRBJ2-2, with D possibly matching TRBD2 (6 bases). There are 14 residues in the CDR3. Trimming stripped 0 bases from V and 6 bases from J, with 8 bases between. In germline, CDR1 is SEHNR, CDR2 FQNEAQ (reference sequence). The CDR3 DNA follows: TGTGCCAGCAGCTTAGCTAGCGGTTCCGGGGAGCTGTTTTTT. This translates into CASSLASGSGELFF.